Presented here are 20 T cell receptor beta chains from one specimen sequenced in a study of blood T cell repertoires in COVID-19. Profiled with immunoSEQ multiplex PCR; TCRdb holds only in-frame clones, not every one. The sample holds around 260,000 clones, 86% seen once. Sequencing was carried out using peripheral blood. These receptors were collected from a man aged 25 to 40 with active or convalescent COVID-19.

This clone occurred a few times. The chain couples TRBV15 to TRBJ1-5; maybe TRBD1 (5 bases). In germline, CDR1 is LNHNV, CDR2 YYDKDF (reference sequence). The CDR3 is 15 residues long. V was shortened by 0 bases and J by 2 bases, with 8 bases between the two germline ends. Written as DNA, the CDR3 is TGTGCCACCAGCAGAGAGTTGACAGGCAATCAGCCCCAGCATTTT. Its translation: CATSRELTGNQPQHF.

The CDR3 DNA reads as TGTGCCAGCAGCTTGACAGCTGAAGCTTTCTTT. Translation gives CASSLTAEAFF. The chain joins TRBV5-6 to TRBJ1-1; D not resolved. V lost 1 base to trimming and J lost 6 bases, with 4 bases between them. Germline CDR1 SGHDT, CDR2 YYEEEE. This CDR3 comprises 11 residues.

As regards this clone: An end of the junction does not agree with germline; a read error may underlie this. The V gene is TRBV20-1, the J gene TRBJ2-3, with 14 bases lining up with TRBD2. The germline V gene has CDR1 DFQATT and CDR2 SNEGSKA (reference sequence). The CDR3 has 11 amino acids. This chain's CDR3 is CSAQTSGGVFF. In DNA form, the CDR3 reads TGCAGTGCTCAGACTAGCGGGGGGGTATTTTTT.

J is TRBJ1-1 and V is TRBV2, with D perhaps TRBD1 (5 bases). The V end lost 4 bases, the J end lost 4 bases, and 13 bases lay between the germline ends. Germline-derived CDR1 and CDR2 are SNHLY and FYNNEI. This CDR3 comprises 14 residues. The CDR3 region has the DNA TGTGCCAGCAGTGCCCAGGGTTCCGGCACTGAAGCTTTCTTT. Its translation is CASSAQGSGTEAFF.

This clone occurred once. The rearrangement uses TRBV4-1 and TRBJ2-3, with unresolved D. Germline-derived CDR1 and CDR2 are MGHRA and YSYEKL. This CDR3 has 14 amino acids. V was clipped by 1 base and J by 4 bases, with 9 bases between them. CDR3 nucleotides: TGCGCCAGCAGCCAAGGAGGCATGGCAGATACGCAGTATTTT. This codes for CASSQGGMADTQYF.

The genes are TRBV14 and TRBJ2-3; 11 nucleotides line up with TRBD2. CDR1 SGHDN and CDR2 FVKESK come from the germline V gene. This CDR3 spans 17 amino acids. The J segment lost 0 bases and the V segment lost 3 bases, leaving 5 bases of the junction unmatched. The DNA of the CDR3 is TGTGCCAGCAGCCAGGGCAGACTAGCGGGGAGCACAGATACGCAGTATTTT. Translation: CASSQGRLAGSTDTQYF.

This chain uses TRBV30 with TRBJ1-2; TRBD1 might be the D (5 bases). Germline loops: CDR1 GTSNPN, CDR2 SVGIG (reference sequence). This CDR3 has 16 amino acids. The V end was cut by 0 bases, the J end by 6 bases, with 20 bases between. CDR3 nucleotide sequence: TGTGCCTGGAGTGTACCCTGGCAGGGTAGTTTTGATGGCTACACCTTC. Amino acids: CAWSVPWQGSFDGYTF.

CDR3 in DNA: TGTGCCTGGAGTGAGGGGACATCTAATTCACCCCTCCACTTT. It encodes CAWSEGTSNSPLHF. The chain joins TRBV30 to TRBJ1-6, with a weak D call TRBD1 (6 bases). Germline V gene lookup returns CDR1 GTSNPN and CDR2 SVGIG (reference sequence). V gave up 1 base and J gave up 6 bases, with 10 bases separating them. The CDR3 sequence is 14 residues long.

This clone was counted between two and nine times. The V and J genes are TRBV7-2 and TRBJ1-2; a weak D match, TRBD1 (5 bases). From germline, CDR1 is SGHTA and CDR2 FQGNSA. The CDR3 totals 13 residues. V gave up 6 bases and J gave up 4 bases, with 12 bases separating them. The CDR3 DNA sequence: TGTGCCAGCAGTCGCGGGGCTTCCTATGGCTACACCTTC. As protein: CASSRGASYGYTF.

The chain joins TRBV5-1 to TRBJ1-1; TRBD1 aligns across 10 bases. CDR3 size: 14 residues. The germline gives CDR1 SGHRS, CDR2 YFSETQ. V was clipped by 5 bases and J by 3 bases; unmatched bases: 4. CDR3 amino acids: CASRPDRGHTEAFF. In nucleotides, the CDR3 is TGCGCCAGCAGACCTGACAGGGGGCACACTGAAGCTTTCTTT.

This clone came up once. This chain connects TRBV18 to TRBJ2-1, with D tentatively TRBD2 (5 bases). Germline CDR1 KGHSH, CDR2 LQKENI. Trimming removed 1 base at V and 7 bases at J, with 8 bases between. The CDR3 covers 13 residues. The CDR3 DNA reads as TGTGCCAGCTCACCACTATCGGGGAATGAGCAGTTCTTC. This translates into CASSPLSGNEQFF.

CDR3 DNA: TGTGCCACCGAGGGACAAATGAACACTGAAGCTTTCTTT. Translating it yields CATEGQMNTEAFF. The chain is built from TRBV5-6 and TRBJ1-1; a possible D gene is TRBD1 (6 bases). V was cut by 9 bases and J by 0 bases, with 12 bases left in between. The V gene's germline CDR1 is SGHDT and CDR2 YYEEEE. The CDR3 is 13 residues long.

The chain uses TRBV19 and TRBJ2-3; 9 bases align to TRBD1. The germline V gene encodes CDR1 LNHDA and CDR2 SQIVND (reference sequence). This CDR3 region has 17 residues. The junction had 11 bases not matched to a gene; V was cut back by 5 bases and J by 2 bases. CDR3 sequence (DNA): TGTGCCAGTAGTGGGACAGGGAGGGGGTCGTACACAGATACGCAGTATTTT. Protein: CASSGTGRGSYTDTQYF.

The rearrangement links TRBV2 to TRBJ1-1; the D gene is possibly TRBD1 (6 bases). Trimming cost V 4 bases and J 1 base, with 7 bases left between them. CDR3 size: 13 residues. Looked up from germline, CDR1 is SNHLY and CDR2 is FYNNEI. The CDR3 bases are TGTGCCAGCAGTGGGGGGCGGAACACTGAAGCTTTCTTT. It specifies CASSGGRNTEAFF. The full variable domain, in which reference TRBV2 and TRBJ1-1 provide the parts outside the CDR3, is EPEVTQTPSHQVTQMGQEVILRCVPISNHLYFYWYRQILGQKVEFLVSFYNNEISEKSEIFDDQFSVERPDGSNFTLKIRSTKLEDSAMYFCASSGGRNTEAFFGQGTRLTVV.

The genes are TRBV5-1 and TRBJ1-2, with 7 bases that match TRBD1. There are 13 residues in the CDR3. Germline CDR1 reads SGHRS; CDR2 reads YFSETQ. V lost 0 bases to trimming and J lost 6 bases; unmatched junction nucleotides: 2. The CDR3 is CASSLARGDGYTF. Written as DNA, the CDR3 is TGCGCCAGCAGCTTGGCCAGGGGGGATGGCTACACCTTC.

This clone was seen once. This sequence joins TRBV9 and TRBJ2-5; TRBD2 matches at 12 bases. Germline lookup yields CDR1 SGDLS and CDR2 YYNGEE. This CDR3 contains 17 residues. V shed 4 bases, J shed 5 bases, and the junction held 12 bases outside the gene matches. CDR3 region: CASSPRQTSGGGETQYF. The CDR3 region has the DNA TGTGCCAGCAGCCCCCGACAGACTAGCGGGGGTGGGGAGACCCAGTACTTC.

The rearrangement links TRBV6-5 to TRBJ1-1; 10 nucleotides line up with TRBD1. After removal of 8 bases from V and 5 bases from J, the junction contained 5 bases not matched to a gene. The CDR3 has 13 amino acids. Germline values: CDR1 MNHEY, CDR2 SVGAGI. Here the CDR3 reads CASQDRGYTEAFF. The CDR3 bases are TGTGCCAGCCAGGACAGGGGGTATACTGAAGCTTTCTTT.

This rearrangement joins TRBV7-9 to TRBJ1-3; no definite D call. Between the trimmed V and J ends, which lost 3 bases and 8 bases, there was a span of 11 bases. Germline CDR1 reads SEHNR; CDR2 reads FQNEAQ (reference sequence). This CDR3 is built from 13 residues. The chain's CDR3 is CASSLTMSDTIYF. CDR3 sequence (DNA): TGTGCCAGCAGCTTGACAATGTCGGACACCATATATTTT.

J is TRBJ1-4 and V is TRBV4-3; no clear D. The germline CDR1 and CDR2 sequences are LGHNA and YSLEER. Trimming stripped 0 bases from V and 8 bases from J, with 13 bases between. CDR3 length equals 15 residues. This CDR3 is CASSQEWARNEKLFF. The CDR3 coding sequence is TGCGCCAGCAGCCAAGAGTGGGCCAGGAACGAAAAACTGTTTTTT.

J is TRBJ1-2 and V is TRBV11-2; no definite D call. The germline V gene has CDR1 SGHAT and CDR2 FQNNGV. The CDR3 is made up of 15 amino acids. Trimming cost V 6 bases and J 8 bases, with 22 bases left between them. CDR3 loop: CASRVAGKKIYGYTF. CDR3 DNA: TGTGCCAGCAGAGTAGCGGGAAAAAAGATCTACGGCTACACCTTC.